This T cell receptor (beta chain) appears in the sequencing data of a study of CD8 T cells in ankylosing spondylitis. This clonotype occurred many times. Its target is unknown. General study results and limits: Earlier studies detected some motif variants in reactive arthritis synovial fluid and blood. Characteristic, it appeared, of ankylosing spondylitis blood was a TCR beta motif of about eight highly homologous variants. Within peripheral blood, clones linked to disease were CD8+ and relatively rare.

Each TCR beta library was made by quantitative 5'-RACE that incorporated molecular barcodes. TCRdb reanalysed the 5' RACE reads using MiXCR and keeps one entry per CDR3 protein. The data contain a few hundred thousand distinct CDR3 sequences, 8% of them singletons. In germline, CDR1 is MGHRA, CDR2 YSYEKL. The V gene lost 0 bases and the J gene lost 5 bases, with 17 bases spanning the gap. The CDR3 sequence is 17 residues long. The sequence came from a male donor with ankylosing spondylitis. The sequencing sample was made of blood, either unsorted or a sorted T cell fraction (not recorded which). This rearrangement joins TRBV4-1 to TRBJ2-1, with a possible D match to TRBD2 (5 bases). CDR3 sequence: CASSQDNSGGEDNEQFF. The CDR3 nucleotides are TGCGCCAGCAGCCAAGATAACAGCGGAGGAGAGGACAATGAGCAGTTCTTC.